This TCR beta chain was recovered during a study of T cell repertoires in cytomegalovirus infection. The wider study: Matching HLA type, along with CMV infection, was indicated by public TCR beta signatures.

In this sample, this clonotype turned up many times. Its antigen is not identified. The germline CDR1 and CDR2 sequences are SGHAT and FQNNGV. This CDR3 comprises 15 residues. V was clipped by 6 bases and J by 6 bases, with 18 bases between them. TCRdb re-called the reads with MiXCR, one entry per CDR3 protein. The sample records some 310,000 distinct CDR3 sequences, approximately 25% being singletons. This receptor was obtained from a human donor in good health (CMV status not recorded). Some clones in this sample may be carry-over from other donors' samples. The sample consisted of cultured PBMCs, taken from culture after CMV antigen stimulation. J is TRBJ2-1 and V is TRBV11-2; D unresolved. The CDR3 spells CASSLRASVGNEQFF. In DNA, the CDR3 is TGTGCCAGCAGTCTACGGGCCTCAGTGGGCAATGAGCAGTTCTTC.